Presented here are 10 T cell receptor beta chains from one specimen sequenced in a study of T cells in Graves' hyperthyroidism and ophthalmopathy. RNA transcripts yielded amplified TCR beta CDR3 regions. The HTBI primer set drove a first-round RT-PCR of the TCR CDR3. Each CDR3 protein is one row after TCRdb ran MiXCR on the multiplex PCR reads. The profile shows roughly 250,000 distinct CDR3 sequences, approximately 23% of them singletons. Sequenced material: blood. The receptors shown here come from a man younger than 40 with Graves' ophthalmopathy.

This clonotype was found many times. This chain uses TRBV6-1 with TRBJ2-5; TRBD2 might be the D (5 bases). Germline V gene lookup returns CDR1 MNHNS and CDR2 SASEGT. CDR3 length: 12 amino acids. V lost 10 bases and J lost 5, with 14 bases in between. This CDR3 reads CATGGFGETQYF. The CDR3 region has the DNA TGTGCCACCGGAGGCTTCGGGGAGACCCAGTACTTC.

V gene TRBV20-1 combines with J gene TRBJ2-7, with D possibly being TRBD1 or TRBD2 (5 bases each). Germline CDR1 reads DFQATT; CDR2 reads SNEGSKA (reference sequence). The CDR3 runs to 15 residues. The V end lost 0 bases, the J end lost 2 bases, and 14 bases lay between the germline ends. CDR3 sequence reads: CSARDLVQGAYEQYF. In DNA form, the CDR3 reads TGCAGTGCTAGAGATCTTGTCCAGGGAGCCTACGAGCAGTACTTC.

This clonotype showed up many times. The V gene is TRBV28, the J gene TRBJ2-7; TRBD2 aligns across 8 bases. The V segment lost 7 bases and the J segment 7 bases; nucleotides outside the gene matches: 15. Looked up from germline, CDR1 is MDHEN and CDR2 is SYDVKM. The length of the CDR3 is 15 residues. The CDR3 spells CASTLRASGLREQYF. The CDR3 DNA sequence: TGTGCCAGCACCCTCAGGGCTAGCGGGCTGCGGGAGCAGTACTTC. Variable domain in full (rest from reference TRBV28 and TRBJ2-7): DVKVTQSSRYLVKRTGEKVFLECVQDMDHENMFWYRQDPGLGLRLIYFSYDVKMKEKGDIPEGYSVSREKKERFSLILESASTNQTSMYLCASTLRASGLREQYFGPGTRLTVT.

This clonotype was detected a few times. The genes are TRBV24-1 and TRBJ2-7; D might be TRBD1 (6 bases). Germline V gene lookup returns CDR1 KGHDR and CDR2 SFDVKD. V dropped 4 bases and J dropped 2 bases, with 11 bases sitting between them. The CDR3 runs to 14 residues. The CDR3, as DNA: TGTGCCACCAGTGAGTCCGGGACAACCTACGAGCAGTACTTC. Amino acid sequence: CATSESGTTYEQYF.

This clonotype was observed a few times. The chain employs TRBV30 and TRBJ1-5; D uncertain. Trimming took 0 bases from V and 0 from J, leaving 6 bases between them. The germline gives CDR1 GTSNPN, CDR2 SVGIG (reference sequence). This CDR3 comprises 14 residues. CDR3 coding DNA: TGTGCCTGGAGTGTTTTCCCTAGCAATCAGCCCCAGCATTTT. Protein product: CAWSVFPSNQPQHF.

This clonotype showed up just a few times. The chain recombines TRBV27 with TRBJ1-2; 12 nucleotides align to TRBD1. Per germline, CDR1 MNHEY and CDR2 SMNVEV (reference sequence). The J segment lost 3 bases and the V segment lost 6 bases, leaving 14 bases of the junction unmatched. The CDR3 loop spans 18 amino acids. For the CDR3, the DNA is TGTGCCAGCAGATCTACCGGGACAGGGGGCAGGGGGCACTATGGCTACACCTTC. Encoded protein: CASRSTGTGGRGHYGYTF.

This clonotype was seen ten or more times. The genes are TRBV2 and TRBJ1-6; maybe TRBD1 (5 bases). Germline loops: CDR1 SNHLY, CDR2 FYNNEI. Between the trimmed V and J ends, which lost 2 bases and 9 bases, there was a span of 14 bases. This CDR3 comprises 15 residues. CDR3 coding DNA: TGTGCCAGCAGTGAACTAGGGGCGCCGTCTTCACCCCTCCACTTT. Amino acid sequence: CASSELGAPSSPLHF.

This chain joins TRBV18 and TRBJ1-2; D is undetermined. This CDR3 comprises 16 residues. The V and J ends lost 0 bases and 0 bases respectively, with 11 bases between them. The V gene's germline CDR1 is KGHSH and CDR2 LQKENI. The CDR3 loop reads CASSPPGRTANYGYTF. CDR3 in DNA: TGTGCCAGCTCACCACCGGGCAGAACTGCTAACTATGGCTACACCTTC.

Worth noting for this clonotype: At one end, the junction sequence differs from germline, possibly due to a read error. CDR3 sequence reads: CAGRLGLASYNEQFF. The CDR3 nucleotides read TGTGCCGGCAGATTGGGACTAGCGTCCTACAATGAGCAGTTCTTC. V usage is TRBV2 and J usage is TRBJ2-1, with 10 bases fitting TRBD2. This CDR3 spans 15 amino acids. Germline V gives CDR1 SNHLY, CDR2 FYNNEI.

This clonotype has a count of ten or more. This rearrangement joins TRBV11-3 to TRBJ1-1; D gene unclear. The CDR3 is 13 amino acids. Germline-derived CDR1 and CDR2 are SGHNT and YENEEA. Trimming pared 5 bases from V and 4 bases from J, leaving 11 bases between. CDR3 bases: TGTGCCAGCAGCCCAAACCCGGGCACTGAAGCTTTCTTT. It translates to CASSPNPGTEAFF.